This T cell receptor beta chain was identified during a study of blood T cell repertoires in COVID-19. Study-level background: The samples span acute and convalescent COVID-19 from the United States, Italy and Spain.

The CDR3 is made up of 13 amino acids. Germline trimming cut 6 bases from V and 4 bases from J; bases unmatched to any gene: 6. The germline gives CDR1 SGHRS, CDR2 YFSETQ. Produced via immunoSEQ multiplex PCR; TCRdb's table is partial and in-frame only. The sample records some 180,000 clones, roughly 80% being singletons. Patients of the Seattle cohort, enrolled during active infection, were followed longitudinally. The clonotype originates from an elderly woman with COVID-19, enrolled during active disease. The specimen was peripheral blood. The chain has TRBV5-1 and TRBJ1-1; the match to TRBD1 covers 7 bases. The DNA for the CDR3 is TGCGCCAGCACCACAGGGGCTGGCACTGAAGCTTTCTTT. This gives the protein CASTTGAGTEAFF.